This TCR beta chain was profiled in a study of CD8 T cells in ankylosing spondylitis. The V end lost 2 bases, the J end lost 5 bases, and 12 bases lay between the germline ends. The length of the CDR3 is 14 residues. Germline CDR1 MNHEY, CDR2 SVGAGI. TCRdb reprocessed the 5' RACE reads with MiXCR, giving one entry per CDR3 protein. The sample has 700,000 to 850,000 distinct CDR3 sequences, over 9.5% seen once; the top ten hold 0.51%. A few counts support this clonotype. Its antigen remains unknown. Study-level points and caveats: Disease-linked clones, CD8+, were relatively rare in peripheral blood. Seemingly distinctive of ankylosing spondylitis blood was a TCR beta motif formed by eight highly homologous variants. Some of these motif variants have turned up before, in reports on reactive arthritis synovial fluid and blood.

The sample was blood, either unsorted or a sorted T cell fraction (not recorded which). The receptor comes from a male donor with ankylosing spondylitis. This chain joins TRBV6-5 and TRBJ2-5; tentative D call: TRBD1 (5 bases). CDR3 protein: CASSYGQGYETQYF. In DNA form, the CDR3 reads TGTGCCAGCAGTTACGGGCAGGGTTACGAGACCCAGTACTTC.